This T cell receptor (beta chain) was found in a study of response to subunit inactivated influenza vaccine (dated by TCRdb to the late 2010s). A note on the overall study: The study used deep quantitative T cell receptor repertoire profiling to track responses to a trivalent subunit inactivated influenza vaccine.

Taken from cysteine to phenylalanine, the CDR3 has 15 residues. Only the CDR3 DNA stays, 45 bases, in frame from base 1. From a lookup of the germline V gene (reference sequence), CDR1 and CDR2 are LNHDA and SQIVND. Unmatched junction bases come to 5, with V trimmed by 4 bases and J by 2 bases. The library came from RT-PCR. Sequencer: Illumina HiSeq 2500. TCRdb reprocessed the public reads (quality trimming at Q25 with fastp, clone calling with MiXCR) and kept in-frame beta chains. Entries are consolidated by CDR3 protein sequence, retaining the most common genes and DNA. Present in this sample are 500,000 to 700,000 distinct CDR3 sequences, roughly 25% of which were seen just once. The ten largest clones represent 2.8% of the sample. The study at large found these results: According to the authors, only a limited number of new T cells may be recruited by each seasonal influenza vaccination.

The sample holds a few counts of this clonotype. Its antigen has not been determined. Nothing much larger sits one base from this clone, and base qualities are not available. In addition, the sample was reused for a study of T cells expressing NK-cell markers. As that second paper reports: TCR beta cDNA libraries were made by 5'RACE template switching that added a universal primer site and unique molecular identifiers. Three sorted T-cell subsets (CD3+CD56+NKG2C+, CD3+CD56+NKG2C- and CD3+CD56-NKG2C+) from 8 or 9 donors had their TCR beta-chain repertoires profiled. Among the eight sequenced donors, seven were HCMV-seropositive and one was HCMV-seronegative. In several experiments an anti-gammadeltaTCR antibody was added to restrict sorting to alphabetaTCR-expressing T cells. In over five donors, the dominant CD3+CD56+NKG2C+ clonotypes were among the top 10 CD8+ clonotypes and accounted for about 1.0-7.5% of CD8+ T cells. Those dominant clonotypes were again the most abundant among CD3+CD56-NKG2C+ cells in a handful of donors, at about 25-60.1%. Whether the expanded NKG2C-expressing T cell clones were specific for HCMV antigens was left unclear. Randomly selected healthy volunteers, three men and five women, were used as the eight sequenced donors. HCMV-specific IgG was detected in serum with a commercial ELISA kit to determine HCMV serostatus. Peripheral blood mononuclear cells were isolated from blood by Ficoll density gradient centrifugation. Using Miltenyi isolation kits, CD4+ and CD8+ T cells were isolated from PBMC through magnetic immunoseparation. Synthesis of cDNA was primed from the TCR beta constant segment and was followed by two consecutive PCR amplification steps. Libraries were sequenced as 2 x 150 bp reads on Illumina HiSeq 2000/2500, MiSeq or NextSeq. MIGEC was used to demultiplex reads and group reads by UMI, and MiTCR was used to assemble and quantify clonotypes. To remove erroneous sequences, TCR cDNA sequences were retained only when supported by two or more reads. The tcR package was used for downstream repertoire analysis, with clonotypes matched between fractions based on CDR3 nucleotide sequence plus V segment. VDJmatch was used to annotate antigen specificity against VDJdb, with one amino acid substitution in CDR3 permitted.

This receptor was obtained from a man aged 45-65 years who received an inactivated influenza vaccine. Donor details come from another sample of the same person, matched by shared clones. The sample was CD4+ T cells sorted from PBMCs, taken roughly 12 days after vaccination. The sequence joins TRBV19 to TRBJ2-3; the junction holds 8 bases that match TRBD2. This receptor has the CDR3 CASSSGRPNTDTQYF. The bases read TGTGCCAGTAGTAGCGGGAGGCCGAACACAGATACGCAGTATTTT. With the portions outside the CDR3 filled from the reference TRBV19 and TRBJ2-3 genes, the complete variable region becomes DGGITQSPKYLFRKEGQNVTLSCEQNLNHDAMYWYRQDPGQGLRLIYYSQIVNDFQKGDIAEGYSVSREKKESFPLTVTSAQKNPTAFYLCASSSGRPNTDTQYFGPGTRLTVL.